This record covers a single T cell receptor (beta chain). Antigen: not known. Assay used: immunoSEQ multiplex PCR; TCRdb lists only in-frame clones, some missing. The data show about 23,000 clones, approximately 80% seen once. V gave up 5 bases and J gave up 2 bases, with 12 bases separating them. The CDR3 totals 14 residues. The germline CDR1 and CDR2 sequences are SGHNT and YENEEA. This sample was included in a study of OX40 agonist ivuxolimab in advanced cancers. As for the study in general: People in dose escalation had one of these cancers: hepatocellular carcinoma, melanoma, renal cell or head and neck cancer. Study-wide results and limits: Expanded clones were, on average, more numerous among CD8+ T cells than CD4+.

Material: CD4+ or CD8+ T cells sorted from blood, obtained in a trial of the OX40 agonist ivuxolimab. The chain joins TRBV11-3 to TRBJ1-2; no clear D. The TCR originated in an adult with an advanced solid tumor such as melanoma, head and neck, liver or kidney cancer. The CDR3 sequence: CASSIPGENYGYTF. Written as DNA, the CDR3 is TGTGCCAGCAGCATTCCCGGGGAGAACTATGGCTACACCTTC.